This TCR beta chain was sequenced during a study of T cell responses to AZD1222 COVID-19 vaccine. Background on the study: It was second doses at about 4 or about 12 weeks that were pooled.

Study-level points and caveats: Clonal diversity may have been underestimated, and the donors were mostly white British, with more females than males. Nearly half of spike-specific TCRs reportedly go after variant regions that carry no mutations. Following two doses of AZD1222, Spike-specific TCR breadth and depth rose.

With respect to this clone: Antigen: not known.

Germline V gives CDR1 MNHEY, CDR2 SVGAGI. The CDR3 sequence is 13 residues long. Trimming removed 6 bases at V and 5 bases at J, with 14 bases between. Measured with immunoSEQ multiplex PCR; TCRdb has only the in-frame clones, and not every one. The table records roughly 150,000 clones, under 95% of them present only once. The sample here was peripheral blood, taken on day 0 of AZD1222 vaccination. The V call is TRBV6-5, the J call TRBJ2-7, with D unresolved. This TCR was recovered from an adult in good health. The CDR3 spells CASSNGPRDEQYF. Written as DNA, the CDR3 is TGTGCCAGCAGCAACGGTCCAAGGGACGAGCAGTACTTC.